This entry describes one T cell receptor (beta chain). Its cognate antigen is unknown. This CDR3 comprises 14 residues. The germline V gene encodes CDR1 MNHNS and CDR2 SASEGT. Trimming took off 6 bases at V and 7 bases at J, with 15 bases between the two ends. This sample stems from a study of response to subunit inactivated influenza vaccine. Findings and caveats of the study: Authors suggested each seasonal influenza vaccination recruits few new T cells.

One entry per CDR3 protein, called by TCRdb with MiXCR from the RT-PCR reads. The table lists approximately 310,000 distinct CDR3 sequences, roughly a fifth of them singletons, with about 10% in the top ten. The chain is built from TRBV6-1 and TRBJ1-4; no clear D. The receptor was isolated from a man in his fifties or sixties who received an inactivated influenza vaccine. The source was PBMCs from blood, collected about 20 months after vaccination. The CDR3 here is CASSTGETVEKLFF. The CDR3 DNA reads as TGTGCCAGCAGCACCGGGGAGACCGTTGAAAAACTGTTTTTT.